Listed here are 10 T cell receptor beta chains from one sample, sequenced in a study of siplizumab effects on memory and regulatory T cells. Only in-frame clones appear in the TCRdb table, and some are missing; sequencing was by immunoSEQ multiplex PCR. The top ten clones hold around 11% of a sample with 95,000 to 100,000 clones, around nine tenths of them seen once. Sequenced input: non-Treg CD4+ T cells sorted from blood. These receptors originate from a human donor in good health.

V usage is TRBV5-1 and J usage is TRBJ2-5; 10 nucleotides agree with TRBD1. The germline V gene has CDR1 SGHRS and CDR2 YFSETQ. The CDR3 extends over 15 amino acids. With V trimmed by 4 bases and J by 5 bases, 8 bases remained unmatched. The CDR3 DNA follows: TGCGCCAGCAGCCCGGTGACAGGGGGCCTCGAGACCCAGTACTTC. It specifies CASSPVTGGLETQYF. Variable domain in full (rest from reference TRBV5-1 and TRBJ2-5): KAGVTQTPRYLIKTRGQQVTLSCSPISGHRSVSWYQQTPGQGLQFLFEYFSETQRNKGNFPGRFSGRQFSNSRSEMNVSTLELGDSALYLCASSPVTGGLETQYFGPGTRLLVL.

The V and J genes are TRBV15 and TRBJ1-5, with TRBD1 matching over 7 bases. CDR1 and CDR2 from the germline V gene are LNHNV and YYDKDF (reference sequence). Trimming at V came to 6 bases and at J to 5 bases, leaving 13 bases not matched to a gene. This CDR3 is 16 amino acids long. The CDR3 region is CATRKRTGARDQPQHF. Written as DNA, the CDR3 is TGTGCCACCAGGAAAAGAACAGGGGCGAGGGATCAGCCCCAGCATTTT.

V is TRBV11-2 and J is TRBJ2-3; 10 bases map to TRBD2. The CDR3 consists of 16 residues. V trimming: 1 base; J trimming: 4 bases; junction bases outside the gene matches: 5. Germline CDR1 is SGHAT and CDR2 is FQNNGV. CDR3 DNA: TGTGCCAGCAGCTTAGGCCTAGCGGGAGTCGCAGATACGCAGTATTTT. Amino acids: CASSLGLAGVADTQYF.

This clone was seen a single time. V usage is TRBV7-9 and J usage is TRBJ2-2; tentative D call: TRBD2 (6 bases). CDR3 length equals 14 residues. Between the trimmed V and J ends, which lost 5 bases and 7 bases, there was a span of 14 bases. CDR1 SEHNR and CDR2 FQNEAQ come from the germline V gene (reference sequence). The CDR3 DNA reads TGTGCCAGCAGCATTTTCTCGGAGGGCGGGGAGCTGTTTTTT. Its protein is CASSIFSEGGELFF.

In its sample, this clone was seen a few times. The chain employs TRBV18 and TRBJ1-1; D call uncertain. CDR1 and CDR2 (germline): KGHSH, LQKENI. CDR3 length: 14 residues. Trimming pared 6 bases from V and 6 bases from J, leaving 17 bases between. Written as DNA, the CDR3 is TGTGCCAGCTCCGACCGCGCGCGGGGATCTGAAGCTTTCTTT. Translation: CASSDRARGSEAFF.

Here the CDR3 DNA reads TGTGCCAGCAGCCTAGGGACAGGGTGGAAAGCTTTCTTT. This sequence encodes CASSLGTGWKAFF. The chain has TRBV7-8 and TRBJ1-1, with 9 positions matching TRBD1. The CDR3 is 13 residues long. Germline CDR1 and CDR2: SGHVS and FQNEAQ. V trimming: 5 bases; J trimming: 9 bases; junction bases outside the gene matches: 7.

This clone was found once. This chain connects TRBV29-1 to TRBJ1-5; 7 nucleotides line up with TRBD1. With 6 bases clipped from V and 2 bases from J, the junction kept 4 bases outside the gene matches. Germline V gene sequence: CDR1 SQVTM, CDR2 ANQGSEA. This CDR3 has 13 residues. The CDR3 sequence is CSVDTGGNQPQHF. The DNA of the CDR3 is TGCAGCGTCGACACAGGGGGCAATCAGCCCCAGCATTTT.

The chain is built from TRBV30 and TRBJ1-2; the D is unclear. This CDR3 is built from 12 residues. The germline V gene has CDR1 GTSNPN and CDR2 SVGIG (reference sequence). Trimming removed 5 bases from V and 2 bases from J, with 9 bases in between. CDR3 DNA sequence: TGTGCCTGGCACGAGGGAAACTATGGCTACACCTTC. This translates into CAWHEGNYGYTF.

The rearrangement links TRBV7-2 to TRBJ2-3; TRBD2 matches at 9 bases. With 3 bases clipped from V and 3 bases from J, the junction kept 4 bases outside the gene matches. Germline CDR1 is SGHTA and CDR2 is FQGNSA. The CDR3 is 15 residues long. CDR3 sequence (DNA): TGTGCCAGCAGCTTGCGGGAGGGCCTAACAGATACGCAGTATTTT. Translated: CASSLREGLTDTQYF.

The chain carries TRBV28 and TRBJ1-1; no clear D gene. The CDR3 covers 14 residues. Germline CDR1 and CDR2: MDHEN and SYDVKM. Trimming cost V 2 bases and J 4 bases, with 11 bases left between them. For the CDR3, the DNA is TGTGCCAGCAGTTTAGACTGGAGGAGCACTGAAGCTTTCTTT. It specifies CASSLDWRSTEAFF. The full variable domain, its missing parts supplied by reference TRBV28 and TRBJ1-1, is DVKVTQSSRYLVKRTGEKVFLECVQDMDHENMFWYRQDPGLGLRLIYFSYDVKMKEKGDIPEGYSVSREKKERFSLILESASTNQTSMYLCASSLDWRSTEAFFGQGTRLTVV.